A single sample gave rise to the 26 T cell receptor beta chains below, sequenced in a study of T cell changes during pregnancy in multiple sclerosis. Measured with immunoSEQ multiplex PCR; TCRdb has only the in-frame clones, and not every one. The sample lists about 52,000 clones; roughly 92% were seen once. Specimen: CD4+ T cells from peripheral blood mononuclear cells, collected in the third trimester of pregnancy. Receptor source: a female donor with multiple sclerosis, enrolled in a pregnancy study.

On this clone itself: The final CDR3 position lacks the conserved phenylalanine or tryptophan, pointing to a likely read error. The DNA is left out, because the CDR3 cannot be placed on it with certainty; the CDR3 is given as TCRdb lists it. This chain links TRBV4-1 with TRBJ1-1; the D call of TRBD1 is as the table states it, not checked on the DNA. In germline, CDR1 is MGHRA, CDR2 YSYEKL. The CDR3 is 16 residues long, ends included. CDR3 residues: CASSPDPGHLNTEASL.

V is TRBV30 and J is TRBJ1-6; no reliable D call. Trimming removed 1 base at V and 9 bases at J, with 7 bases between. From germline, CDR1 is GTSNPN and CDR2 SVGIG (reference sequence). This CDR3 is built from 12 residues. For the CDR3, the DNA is TGTGCCTGGAGTGACACGTCTTCACCCCTCCACTTT. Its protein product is CAWSDTSSPLHF.

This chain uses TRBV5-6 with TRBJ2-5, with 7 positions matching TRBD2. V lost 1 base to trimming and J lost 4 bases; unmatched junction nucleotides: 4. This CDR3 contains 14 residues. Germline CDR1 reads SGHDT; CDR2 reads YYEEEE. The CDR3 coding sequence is TGTGCCAGCAGCTTGAGCGGGGCGCGAGAGACCCAGTACTTC. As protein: CASSLSGARETQYF.

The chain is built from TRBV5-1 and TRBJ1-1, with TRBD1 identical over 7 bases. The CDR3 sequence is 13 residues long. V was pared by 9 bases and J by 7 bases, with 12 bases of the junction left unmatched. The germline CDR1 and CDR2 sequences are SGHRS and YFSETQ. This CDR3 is CATRGGDVGEAFF. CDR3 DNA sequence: TGCGCCACCCGAGGGGGCGACGTCGGTGAAGCTTTCTTT.

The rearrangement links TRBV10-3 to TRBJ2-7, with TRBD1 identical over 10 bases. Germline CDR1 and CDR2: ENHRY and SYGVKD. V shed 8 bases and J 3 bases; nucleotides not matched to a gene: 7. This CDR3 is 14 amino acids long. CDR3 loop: CAIFRGTGDYEQYF. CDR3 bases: TGTGCCATCTTCAGGGGGACAGGGGACTACGAGCAGTACTTC.

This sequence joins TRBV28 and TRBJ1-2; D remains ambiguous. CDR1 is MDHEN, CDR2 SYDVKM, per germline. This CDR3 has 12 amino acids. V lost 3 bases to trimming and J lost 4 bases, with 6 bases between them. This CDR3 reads CASSLSSYGYTF. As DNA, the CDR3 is TGTGCCAGCAGTTTGTCCAGCTATGGCTACACCTTC.

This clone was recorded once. The CDR3 is CASSQVGGGYNEQFF. The DNA of the CDR3 is TGCGCCAGCAGCCAAGTCGGGGGGGGCTACAATGAGCAGTTCTTC. V usage is TRBV4-3 and J usage is TRBJ2-1, with 8 bases matching TRBD2. Unmatched junction bases numbered 2, after V lost 1 base and J lost 3 bases. The CDR3 loop spans 15 amino acids. CDR1 is LGHNA, CDR2 YSLEER, per germline.

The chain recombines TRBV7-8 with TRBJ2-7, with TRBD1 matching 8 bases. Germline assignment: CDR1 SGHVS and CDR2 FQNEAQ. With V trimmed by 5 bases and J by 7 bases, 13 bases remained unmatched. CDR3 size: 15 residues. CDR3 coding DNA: TGTGCCAGCAGCCGATCCGGGACAGGCCCGTTTGAGCAGTACTTC. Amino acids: CASSRSGTGPFEQYF. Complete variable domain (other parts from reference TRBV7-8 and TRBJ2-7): GAGVSQSPRYKVAKRGQDVALRCDPISGHVSLFWYQQALGQGPEFLTYFQNEAQLDKSGLPSDRFFAERPEGSVSTLKIQRTQQEDSAVYLCASSRSGTGPFEQYFGPGTRLTVT.

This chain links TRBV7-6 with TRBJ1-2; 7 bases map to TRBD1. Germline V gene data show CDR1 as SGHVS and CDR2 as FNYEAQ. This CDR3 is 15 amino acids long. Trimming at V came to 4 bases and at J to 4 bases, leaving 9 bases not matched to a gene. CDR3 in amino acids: CASSSGTDTLYGYTF. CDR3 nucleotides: TGTGCCAGCAGCTCCGGGACAGATACCCTCTATGGCTACACCTTC. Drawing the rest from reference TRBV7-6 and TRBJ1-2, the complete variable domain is GAGVSQSPRYKVTKRGQDVALRCDPISGHVSLYWYRQALGQGPEFLTYFNYEAQQDKSGLPNDRFSAERPEGSISTLTIQRTEQRDSAMYRCASSSGTDTLYGYTFGSGTRLTVV.

The CDR3 reads CAISESGGEQYF. DNA of the CDR3: TGTGCCATCAGTGAGTCGGGGGGCGAGCAGTACTTC. The genes are TRBV10-3 and TRBJ2-7; the D gene is possibly TRBD2 (6 bases). Germline V gene data show CDR1 as ENHRY and CDR2 as SYGVKD. V shed 0 bases and J shed 6 bases, with 6 bases lying between them. This CDR3 has 12 residues.

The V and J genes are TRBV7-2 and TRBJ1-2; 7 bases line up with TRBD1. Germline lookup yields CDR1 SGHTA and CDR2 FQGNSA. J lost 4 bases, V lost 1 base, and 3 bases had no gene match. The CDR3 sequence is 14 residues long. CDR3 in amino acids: CASSLGGQFYGYTF. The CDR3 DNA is TGTGCCAGCAGCTTAGGGGGACAGTTCTATGGCTACACCTTC.

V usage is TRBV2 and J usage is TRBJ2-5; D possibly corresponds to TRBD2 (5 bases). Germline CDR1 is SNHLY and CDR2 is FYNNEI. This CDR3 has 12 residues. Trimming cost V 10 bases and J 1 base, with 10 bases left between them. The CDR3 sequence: CATGAVQETQYF. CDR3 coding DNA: TGTGCCACCGGAGCGGTCCAAGAGACCCAGTACTTC.

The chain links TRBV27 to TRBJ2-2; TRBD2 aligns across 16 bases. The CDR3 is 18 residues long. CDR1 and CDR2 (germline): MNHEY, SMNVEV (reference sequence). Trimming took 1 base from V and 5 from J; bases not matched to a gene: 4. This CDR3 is CASSLLGLAGGNTGELFF. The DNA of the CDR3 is TGTGCCAGCAGTTTATTGGGACTAGCGGGGGGGAATACCGGGGAGCTGTTTTTT.

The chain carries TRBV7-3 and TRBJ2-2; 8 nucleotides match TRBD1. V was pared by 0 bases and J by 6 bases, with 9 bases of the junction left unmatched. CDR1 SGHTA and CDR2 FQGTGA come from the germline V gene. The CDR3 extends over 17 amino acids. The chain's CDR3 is CASSLTVQGAWAGELFF. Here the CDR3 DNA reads TGTGCCAGCAGCTTAACGGTTCAGGGGGCTTGGGCCGGGGAGCTGTTTTTT.

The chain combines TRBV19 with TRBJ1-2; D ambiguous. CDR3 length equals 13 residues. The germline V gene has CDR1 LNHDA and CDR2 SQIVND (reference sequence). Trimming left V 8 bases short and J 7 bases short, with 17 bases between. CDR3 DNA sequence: TGTGCCAGTCGTGCGGGCAGGTCAATTGGCTACACCTTC. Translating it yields CASRAGRSIGYTF. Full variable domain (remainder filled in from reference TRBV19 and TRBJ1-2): DGGITQSPKYLFRKEGQNVTLSCEQNLNHDAMYWYRQDPGQGLRLIYYSQIVNDFQKGDIAEGYSVSREKKESFPLTVTSAQKNPTAFYLCASRAGRSIGYTFGSGTRLTVV.

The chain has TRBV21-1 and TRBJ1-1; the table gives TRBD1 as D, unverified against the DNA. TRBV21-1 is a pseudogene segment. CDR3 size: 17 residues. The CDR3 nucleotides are TGTGCCAGCAGCAAAGGGGGCGACGGAGAGCGGAACACTGAAGCTTTCTTT. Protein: CASSKGGDGERNTEAFF.

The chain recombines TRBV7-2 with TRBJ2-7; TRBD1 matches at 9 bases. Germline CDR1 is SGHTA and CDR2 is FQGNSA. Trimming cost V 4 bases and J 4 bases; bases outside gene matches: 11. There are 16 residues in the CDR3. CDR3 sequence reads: CASSSRRTGAIYEQYF. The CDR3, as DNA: TGTGCCAGCAGCTCGAGGCGGACAGGGGCCATATACGAGCAGTACTTC.

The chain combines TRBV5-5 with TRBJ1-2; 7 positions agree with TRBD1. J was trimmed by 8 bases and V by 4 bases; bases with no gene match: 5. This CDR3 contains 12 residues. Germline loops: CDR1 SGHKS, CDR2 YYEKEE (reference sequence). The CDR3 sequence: CASSVDRVGYTF. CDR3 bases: TGTGCCAGCAGCGTAGACAGGGTCGGCTACACCTTC.

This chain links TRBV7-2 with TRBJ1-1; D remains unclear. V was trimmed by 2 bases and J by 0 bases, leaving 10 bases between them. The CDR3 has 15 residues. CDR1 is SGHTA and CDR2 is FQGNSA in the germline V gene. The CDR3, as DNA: TGTGCCAGCAGCTTAAGTGGAGCCTTGAACACTGAAGCTTTCTTT. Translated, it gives CASSLSGALNTEAFF.

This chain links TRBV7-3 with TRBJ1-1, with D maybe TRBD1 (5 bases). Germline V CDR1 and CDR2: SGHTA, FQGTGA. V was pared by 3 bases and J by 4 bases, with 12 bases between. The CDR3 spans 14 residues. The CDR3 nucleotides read TGTGCCAGCAGCTTGGAAGGGGTTGGCACTGAAGCTTTCTTT. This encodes CASSLEGVGTEAFF.

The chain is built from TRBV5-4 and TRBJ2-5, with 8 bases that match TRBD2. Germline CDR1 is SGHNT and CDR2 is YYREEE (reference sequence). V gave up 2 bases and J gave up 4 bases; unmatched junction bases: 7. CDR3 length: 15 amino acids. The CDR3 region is CASSLSGGLGETQYF. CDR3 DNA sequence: TGTGCCAGCAGCTTAAGCGGGGGCCTCGGAGAGACCCAGTACTTC.

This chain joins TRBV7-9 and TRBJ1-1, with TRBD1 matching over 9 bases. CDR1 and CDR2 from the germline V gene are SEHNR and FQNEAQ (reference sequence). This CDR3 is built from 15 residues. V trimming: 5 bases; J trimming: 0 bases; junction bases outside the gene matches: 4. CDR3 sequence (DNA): TGTGCCAGCAGCCCTGGACAGGGGATGAACACTGAAGCTTTCTTT. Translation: CASSPGQGMNTEAFF. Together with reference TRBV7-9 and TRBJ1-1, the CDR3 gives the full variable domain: DTGVSQNPRHKITKRGQNVTFRCDPISEHNRLYWYRQTLGQGPEFLTYFQNEAQLEKSRLLSDRFSAERPKGSFSTLEIQRTEQGDSAMYLCASSPGQGMNTEAFFGQGTRLTVV.

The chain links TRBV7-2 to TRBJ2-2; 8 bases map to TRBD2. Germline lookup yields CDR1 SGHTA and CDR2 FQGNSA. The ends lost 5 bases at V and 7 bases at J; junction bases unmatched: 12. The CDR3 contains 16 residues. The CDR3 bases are TGTGCCAGCAGCCCAGGTCCCGGGGGGGCTGGCGGGGAGCTGTTTTTT. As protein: CASSPGPGGAGGELFF.

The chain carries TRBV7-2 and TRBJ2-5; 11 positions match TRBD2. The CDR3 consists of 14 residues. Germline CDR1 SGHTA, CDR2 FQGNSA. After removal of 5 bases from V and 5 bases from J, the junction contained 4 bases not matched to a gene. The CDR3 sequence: CASSTSGGGETQYF. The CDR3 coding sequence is TGTGCCAGCAGCACTAGCGGGGGTGGCGAGACCCAGTACTTC.

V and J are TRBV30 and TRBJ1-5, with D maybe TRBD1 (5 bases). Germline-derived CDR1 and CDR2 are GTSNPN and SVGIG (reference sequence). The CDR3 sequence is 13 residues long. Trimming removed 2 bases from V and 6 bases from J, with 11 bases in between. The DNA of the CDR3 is TGTGCCTGGAGTCCACAGGAAAGTCAGCCCCAGCATTTT. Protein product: CAWSPQESQPQHF.

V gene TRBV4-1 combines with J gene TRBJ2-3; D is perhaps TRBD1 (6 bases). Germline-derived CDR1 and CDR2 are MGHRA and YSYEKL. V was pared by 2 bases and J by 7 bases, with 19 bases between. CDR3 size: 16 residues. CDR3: CASSQTPGQERYTQYF. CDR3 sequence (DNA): TGCGCCAGCAGCCAAACACCGGGACAAGAGAGATATACGCAGTATTTT.